This T cell receptor beta chain was recovered during a study of neoadjuvant anti-PD-1 for oral cavity cancer. Overall study: Patients without progression received a fourth nivolumab dose around day 43, then surgical resection on days 50-56.

Time point here: after neoadjuvant nivolumab, at surgical resection. This CDR3 contains 15 residues. From germline, CDR1 is MNHNS and CDR2 SASEGT. V was trimmed by 2 bases and J by 2 bases, leaving 10 bases between them. Sequenced by immunoSEQ multiplex PCR; TCRdb stores in-frame clones only, minus some. The sample yields about 2,200 clones, 50% to 70% seen once. A few counts support this clone. Sequencing was performed on tumor tissue, taken after nivolumab (anti-PD-1) treatment. The sequence was collected from a person aged 40-85 years with oral cavity squamous cell carcinoma. The rearrangement joins TRBV6-1 to TRBJ1-3; unclear D gene. The CDR3 region is CASSEQALAGNTIYF. CDR3 in DNA: TGTGCCAGCAGTGAACAGGCCCTAGCTGGAAACACCATATATTTT.